This TCR beta chain was identified in a study of blood T cells in healthy people across ages. The wider study: Capture by template switching was about one barcoded beta molecule per two T cells. Study-wide findings and caveats: For the donors, CMV status was unknown and possibly confounded expanded clonotype changes.

Total RNA amounts of at least 6 micrograms were extracted per sample. This clonotype came up many times. Its antigen is as yet unknown. Trimming took off 5 bases at V and 2 bases at J, with 19 bases between the two ends. The CDR3 is made up of 17 amino acids. The germline CDR1 and CDR2 sequences are MNHEY and SVGEGT. Combining a sample-barcoded 5' primer with a J-beta primer mix, a second PCR ran for roughly 7 to 12 cycles. There were at least 3 million CDR3-containing paired-end reads obtained from each sample. MiXCR, run by TCRdb on the 5' RACE reads, gives a single entry per CDR3 protein. The table lists fewer than 900,000 distinct CDR3 sequences, 30% to 45% of them singletons.

The TCR comes from a young man in good health. V usage is TRBV6-2 or TRBV6-3 and J usage is TRBJ2-1; maybe TRBD2 (6 bases). The sequenced material came from blood. DNA for the CDR3: TGTGCCAGCAGTAGTATCTGGCGGGACCCTCCCTACAATGAGCAGTTCTTC. This codes for CASSSIWRDPPYNEQFF.